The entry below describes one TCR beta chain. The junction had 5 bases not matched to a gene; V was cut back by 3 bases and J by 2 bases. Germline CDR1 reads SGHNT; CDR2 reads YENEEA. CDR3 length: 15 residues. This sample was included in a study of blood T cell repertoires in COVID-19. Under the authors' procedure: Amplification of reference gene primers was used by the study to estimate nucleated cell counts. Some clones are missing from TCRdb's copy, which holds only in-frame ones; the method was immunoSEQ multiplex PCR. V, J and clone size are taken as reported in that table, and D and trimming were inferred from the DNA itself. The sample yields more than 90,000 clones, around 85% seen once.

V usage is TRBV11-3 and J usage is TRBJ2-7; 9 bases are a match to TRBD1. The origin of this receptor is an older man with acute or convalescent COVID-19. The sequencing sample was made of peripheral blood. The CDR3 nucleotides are TGTGCCAGCAGCTTCGGGACAGGGAGGACCTACGAGCAGTACTTC. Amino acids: CASSFGTGRTYEQYF. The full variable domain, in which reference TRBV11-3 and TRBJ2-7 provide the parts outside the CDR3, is EAGVVQSPRYKIIEKKQPVAFWCNPISGHNTLYWYLQNLGQGPELLIRYENEEAVDDSQLPKDRFSAERLKGVDSTLKIQPAELGDSAVYLCASSFGTGRTYEQYFGPGTRLTVT.